This record covers a single TCR beta chain. The antigen remains undetermined. In TCRdb, the reads were re-called with MiXCR into one record per CDR3 protein. The repertoire holds about a million distinct CDR3 sequences, approximately 31% seen once, with around an eighth in the top ten. These data come from a study of T cell repertoires in cytomegalovirus infection. Study context: Signatures in public TCR beta sequences pointed to both CMV infection and matching HLA type.

Germline CDR1 is MDHEN and CDR2 is SYDVKM. Trimming stripped 6 bases from V and 0 bases from J, with 20 bases between. The CDR3 spans 18 residues. Here the sequenced sample was cultured CD8+ T cells from PBMCs, taken from culture after CMV antigen stimulation. The sequence was obtained from a human donor in good health (CMV status not recorded). Some clones in this sample may be carry-over from other donors' samples. J is TRBJ1-4 and V is TRBV28, with a tentative D call TRBD1 (5 bases). The CDR3 reads CASRLAFRETATNEKLFF. CDR3 nucleotide sequence: TGTGCCAGCAGGCTAGCTTTCAGGGAAACTGCAACTAATGAAAAACTGTTTTTT.